The source of this TCR beta chain is a study of blood T cell repertoires in COVID-19. The CDR3 length is 13 residues. After removal of 4 bases from V and 5 bases from J, the junction contained 8 bases not matched to a gene. Germline CDR1 is SQVTM and CDR2 is ANQGSEA. The assay was immunoSEQ multiplex PCR, and TCRdb's table has in-frame clones only and misses some. This table has fewer than 350,000 clones, approximately 90% appearing once. Clinical history as reported by participants underpinned cohort assignment. The source is a middle-aged woman who had recovered from COVID-19. V gene TRBV29-1 combines with J gene TRBJ2-7; 7 bases are shared with TRBD1. Source material: PBMCs or T cells enriched from blood (not recorded which). For the CDR3, the DNA is TGCAGCGTTGCCGAGACAGGGTTCCACGAGCAGTACTTC. It translates to CSVAETGFHEQYF.